This TCR beta chain stems from a study of technical replicates of blood from several donors (dated by TCRdb to the late 2010s). The germline V gene provides CDR1 LGHNA and CDR2 YSLEER. V has 2 bases trimmed and J has 6 bases trimmed; junction bases matching no gene number 20. The cysteine opens and the phenylalanine closes a CDR3 of 19 amino acids. Here the CDR3 DNA is all that survives: 57 bases in frame from base 1. The method behind the library was the immunoSEQ multiplex PCR assay. This is the immuneACCESS table as TCRdb keeps it, with only in-frame sequences that have V and J called. A part of the clones is gone; compared with another copy, unresolved V genes explain less than half, and the rest is unexplained. This sample lists over 70,000 clones; approximately 94% were detected once. The ten biggest clones cover about 0.4% of the sample. This clone was observed once. It has no known antigen specificity. No qualities accompany the bases; no much larger clone lies one base away.

Sequencing used T cells isolated from PBMCs. This sequence uses TRBV4-3 and TRBJ2-3, with 7 middle bases fitting TRBD1. The TCR comes from a human donor in good health. This receptor carries the CDR3 CASSQRPAGTVRVGDTQYF. The DNA sequence is given as TGCGCCAGCAGCCAACGACCGGCCGGGACAGTGAGGGTAGGGGATACGCAGTATTTT.